The T cell receptor (beta chain) under discussion was sequenced for a study of T cell responses to AZD1222 COVID-19 vaccine. Clones were sequenced by immunoSEQ multiplex PCR, and TCRdb holds only the in-frame ones, with some missing. The sample consists of approximately 89,000 clones, under 95% of them appearing once. This CDR3 is 13 amino acids long. With 4 bases removed from V and 8 bases from J, the gap between germline ends came to 12 bases. Germline lookup yields CDR1 SGDLS and CDR2 YYNGEE. The TCR originated in an adult in good health. The sequencing here drew on peripheral blood, taken on day 0 of MenACWY control vaccination. The rearrangement uses TRBV9 and TRBJ1-4; D is ambiguous. The CDR3 DNA reads TGTGCCAGCAGCTCTCGCCTAGGGGAAAAACTGTTTTTT. As protein: CASSSRLGEKLFF.